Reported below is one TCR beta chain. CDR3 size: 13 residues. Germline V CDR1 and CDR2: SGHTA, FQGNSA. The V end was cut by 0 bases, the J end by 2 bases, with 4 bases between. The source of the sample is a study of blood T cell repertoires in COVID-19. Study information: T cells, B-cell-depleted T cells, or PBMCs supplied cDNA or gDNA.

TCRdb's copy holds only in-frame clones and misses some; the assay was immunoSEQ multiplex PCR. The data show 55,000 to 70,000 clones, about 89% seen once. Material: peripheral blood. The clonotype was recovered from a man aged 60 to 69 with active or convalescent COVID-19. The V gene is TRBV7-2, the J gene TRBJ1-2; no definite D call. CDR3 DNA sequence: TGTGCCAGCAGCTTAGCCCAGAACTATGGCTACACCTTC. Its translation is CASSLAQNYGYTF.